Only a few counts were recorded for the clone carrying this T cell receptor (beta chain). Its antigen is unidentified. Investigators reverse transcribed all isolated RNA, so they sequenced expressed TCRB transcripts. Sequencing used immunoSEQ multiplex PCR; TCRdb keeps in-frame clones, though not all of them. The sample yields hundreds of thousands of clones, around an eighth seen once. Every donor provided one heparinised blood draw, which averaged approximately 120 mL. This CDR3 comprises 17 residues. Per germline, CDR1 MGHDK and CDR2 SYGVNS. Trimming cost V 0 bases and J 6 bases, with 17 bases left between them. This sample was taken from a study of beta chain features in type 1 diabetes. Whole-study results and caveats: Patients with Type 1 diabetes showed moderately but significantly shorter TCRB CDR3s in all four CD4+ subsets.

This clonotype was sampled from a man younger than 30 with type 1 diabetes. Source material: naive CD4+ T cells from blood. The genes are TRBV25-1 and TRBJ2-2; D possibly corresponds to TRBD2 (6 bases). CDR3 bases: TGTGCCAGCAGTGAATACGGGACTTACTCAACGGCCGGGGAGCTGTTTTTT. Its translation: CASSEYGTYSTAGELFF.